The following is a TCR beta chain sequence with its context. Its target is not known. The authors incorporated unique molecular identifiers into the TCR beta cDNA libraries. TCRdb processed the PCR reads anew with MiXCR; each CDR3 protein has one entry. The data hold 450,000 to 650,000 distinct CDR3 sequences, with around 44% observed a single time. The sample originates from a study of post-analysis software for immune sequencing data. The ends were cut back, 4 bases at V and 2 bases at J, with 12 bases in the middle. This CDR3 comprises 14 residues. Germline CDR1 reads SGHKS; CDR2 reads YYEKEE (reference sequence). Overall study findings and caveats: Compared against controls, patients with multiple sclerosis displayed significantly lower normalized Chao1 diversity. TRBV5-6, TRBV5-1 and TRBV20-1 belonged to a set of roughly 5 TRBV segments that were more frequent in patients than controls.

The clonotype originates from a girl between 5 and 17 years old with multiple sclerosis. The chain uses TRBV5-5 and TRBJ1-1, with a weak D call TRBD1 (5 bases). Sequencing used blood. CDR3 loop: CASSNPWDNTEAFF. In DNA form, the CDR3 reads TGTGCCAGCAGCAATCCTTGGGACAACACTGAAGCTTTCTTT.